These 2 T cell receptor beta chains were all obtained from the same sample, sequenced in a study of blood T cell repertoires in COVID-19. Data came from immunoSEQ multiplex PCR; TCRdb stores just in-frame clones and leaves some out. The table has 400,000 to 550,000 clones, approximately 90% seen once. The material sequenced was PBMCs or T cells enriched from blood (not recorded which). The receptors originated from a woman between 18 and 29 years old with acute COVID-19.

In its sample, this clone was seen once. The chain is built from TRBV7-2 and TRBJ2-2; 8 positions match TRBD2. Germline CDR1 SGHTA, CDR2 FQGNSA. The CDR3 extends over 15 amino acids. J was trimmed by 3 bases and V by 6 bases; bases with no gene match: 6. CDR3 DNA: TGTGCCAGCAGACCAGCGGGAGTTCACACCGGGGAGCTGTTTTTT. Protein product: CASRPAGVHTGELFF.

V is TRBV19 and J is TRBJ1-1; TRBD1 is a possible D gene (6 bases). Trimming pared 7 bases from V and 11 bases from J, leaving 14 bases between. The germline V gene has CDR1 LNHDA and CDR2 SQIVND (reference sequence). The CDR3 loop spans 11 amino acids. The CDR3 DNA is TGTGCCAGTAAAACAGGGTCGGCGGCTTTCTTT. It specifies CASKTGSAAFF.